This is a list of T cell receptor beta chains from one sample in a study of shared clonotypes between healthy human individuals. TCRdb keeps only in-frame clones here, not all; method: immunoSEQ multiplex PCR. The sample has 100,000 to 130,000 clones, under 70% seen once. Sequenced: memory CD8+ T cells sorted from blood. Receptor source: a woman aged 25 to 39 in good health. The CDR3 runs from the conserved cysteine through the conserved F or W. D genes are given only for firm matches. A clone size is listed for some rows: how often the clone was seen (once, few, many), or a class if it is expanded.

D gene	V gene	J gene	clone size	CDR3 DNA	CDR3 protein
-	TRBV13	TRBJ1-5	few	TGTGCCAGCAGCTTAGGCGGTCAGCCCCAGCATTTT	CASSLGGQPQHF
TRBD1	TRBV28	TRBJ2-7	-	TGTGCCAGCAGTTGGGACAGGGCCCTCTACGAGCAGTACTTC	CASSWDRALYEQYF
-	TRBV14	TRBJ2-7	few	TGTGCCAGCAGCCAGGCAAATTACGAGCAGTACTTC	CASSQANYEQYF
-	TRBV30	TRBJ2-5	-	TGTGCCTGGAGGGGTGCCGGGGAAGAGACCCAGTACTTC	CAWRGAGEETQYF
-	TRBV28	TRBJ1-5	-	TGTGCCAGCAGTTTAGAAAACAATCAGCCCCAGCATTTT	CASSLENNQPQHF
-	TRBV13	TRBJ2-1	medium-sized	TGTGCCAGCAGCCCCCCGGGGTCGGGGCTGAGGGAGCAGTTCTTC	CASSPPGSGLREQFF
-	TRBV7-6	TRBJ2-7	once	TGTGCCAGCAGCCAACTGGGGACGCATACCGGGGCCTACGAGCAGTACTTC	CASSQLGTHTGAYEQYF
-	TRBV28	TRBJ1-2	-	TGTGCCAGCAGGTGGCCAGGCGCTGGCTACACCTTC	CASRWPGAGYTF
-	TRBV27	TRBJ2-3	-	TGTGCCAGCAGCCTCACTCAACTTAGCACAGATACGCAGTATTTT	CASSLTQLSTDTQYF
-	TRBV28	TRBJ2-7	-	TGTGCCAGCAGTTCGAACCCGGGACGGAGCTCCTACGAGCAGTACTTC	CASSSNPGRSSYEQYF
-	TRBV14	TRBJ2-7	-	TGTGCCAGCAGCCTGCAGGGTTCCTACGAGCAGTACTTC	CASSLQGSYEQYF
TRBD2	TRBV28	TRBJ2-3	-	TGTGCCAGCAGTGCCCCTAGCGGCGCCTTGGGAGATACGCAGTATTTT	CASSAPSGALGDTQYF
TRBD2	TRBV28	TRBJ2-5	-	TGTGCCAGCAGTACATTCCGGGGGGGCTTAGAGACCCAGTACTTC	CASSTFRGGLETQYF
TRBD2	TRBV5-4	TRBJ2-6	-	TGTGCCAGCAGCTTAGCGGGAGGTATTGGGGCCAACGTCCTGACTTTC	CASSLAGGIGANVLTF
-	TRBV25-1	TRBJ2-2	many	TGTGCCAGCAGTGACCCAGAGGGCGCGGGCACCGGGGAGCTGTTTTTT	CASSDPEGAGTGELFF
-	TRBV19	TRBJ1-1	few	TGTGCCAGTAGTATTCTTCAAAGAACGGCCAACACTGAAGCTTTCTTT	CASSILQRTANTEAFF
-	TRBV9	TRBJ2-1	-	TGTGCCAGCAGCATAGGGGCGATCCACTCCTACAATGAGCAGTTCTTC	CASSIGAIHSYNEQFF
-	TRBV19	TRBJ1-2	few	TGTGCCTCTTCCTCGGGGTACTATGGCTACACCTTC	CASSSGYYGYTF
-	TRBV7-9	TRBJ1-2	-	TGTGCCAGCAGCTTAGTGGGACGGGACTATGGCTACACCTTC	CASSLVGRDYGYTF
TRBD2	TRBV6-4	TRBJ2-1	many	TGTGCCAGCAGTGCCGGACTAGCGGGAGGGAATGAGCAGTTCTTC	CASSAGLAGGNEQFF
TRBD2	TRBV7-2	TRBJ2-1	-	TGTGCCAGCAGCCCATCGACTAGCGGGAGGGCCTGGGAGCAGTTCTTC	CASSPSTSGRAWEQFF
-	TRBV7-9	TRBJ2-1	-	TGTGCCAGCAGCACCCGACTTTCCTGGGAGCAGTTCTTC	CASSTRLSWEQFF
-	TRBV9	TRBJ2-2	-	TGTGCCAGCAGCGTACGGGACATGGCCCTCACCGGGGAGCTGTTTTTT	CASSVRDMALTGELFF
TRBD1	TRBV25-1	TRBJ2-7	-	TGTGCCAGCAGTGAATCCGGACAGGGGAAATACGAGCAGTACTTC	CASSESGQGKYEQYF
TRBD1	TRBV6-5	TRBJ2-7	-	TGTGCCAGCAGTTCACCGGGACAGGGGACTTACGAGCAGTACTTC	CASSSPGQGTYEQYF
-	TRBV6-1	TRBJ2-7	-	TGTGCCAGCAGCCCAGGCAACTACGAGCAGTACTTC	CASSPGNYEQYF
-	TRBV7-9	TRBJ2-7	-	TGTGCCAGCAGCTTAGCCGGATTAGTACACGAGCAGTACTTC	CASSLAGLVHEQYF
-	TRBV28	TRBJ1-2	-	TGTGCCAGCAGTTTATGGTTAGCCTTTGGCTACACCTTC	CASSLWLAFGYTF
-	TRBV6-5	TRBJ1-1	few	TGTGCCACCAACAGGGTGGAAGCTTTCTTT	CATNRVEAFF
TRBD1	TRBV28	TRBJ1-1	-	TGTGCCAGCAGTTTACCCTTGGGACAGGGGACAGCTGAAGCTTTCTTT	CASSLPLGQGTAEAFF
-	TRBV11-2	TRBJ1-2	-	TGTGCCAGCAGCCCACAACAGGGTCATGGCTACACCTTC	CASSPQQGHGYTF
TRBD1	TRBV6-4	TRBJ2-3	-	TGTGCCAGCTCCCGGGACAGGGTGACAGATACGCAGTATTTT	CASSRDRVTDTQYF
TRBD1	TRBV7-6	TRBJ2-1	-	TGTGCCAGCAGCCGCTGGGGGGACAGGGGCTTCAATGAGCAGTTCTTC	CASSRWGDRGFNEQFF
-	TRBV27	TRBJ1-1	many	TGTGCCAGCAGCCGCGGGATGCAAGCTTTCTTT	CASSRGMQAFF
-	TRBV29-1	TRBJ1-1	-	TGCAGCGTTGAAGATGGGGGGGAGGTTTTCTTT	CSVEDGGEVFF
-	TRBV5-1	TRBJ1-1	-	TGCGCCAGCAGCTTGGCTCTAGGTAAGACTGAAGCTTTCTTT	CASSLALGKTEAFF
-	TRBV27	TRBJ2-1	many	TGTGCCAGCGGGATTCGAGGATTCCACAATGAGCAGTTCTTC	CASGIRGFHNEQFF
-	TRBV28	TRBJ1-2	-	TGTGCCAGCAGGAAAGAACTACCGTATGGCTACACCTTC	CASRKELPYGYTF
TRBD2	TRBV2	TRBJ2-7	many	TGTGCCAGCAGCGTAGCGGGACCGTACGAGCAGTACTTC	CASSVAGPYEQYF
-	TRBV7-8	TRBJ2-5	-	TGTGCCAGCAGCTTAGCCCGAAGTTGGGGAGAGACCCAGTACTTC	CASSLARSWGETQYF
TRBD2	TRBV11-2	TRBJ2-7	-	TGTGCCAGCAGCCTAGCGGGAGTTTCCTACGAGCAGTACTTC	CASSLAGVSYEQYF
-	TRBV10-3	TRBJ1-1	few	TGTGCCATCAGTGAGCCCAGGAACACTGAAGCTTTCTTT	CAISEPRNTEAFF
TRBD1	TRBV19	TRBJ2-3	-	TGTGCCAGTCACAACACAGGGGGCGGCACAGATACGCAGTATTTT	CASHNTGGGTDTQYF
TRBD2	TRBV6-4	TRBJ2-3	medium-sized	TGTGCCAGCAGTGACCAAGCGGGAGGGCCGATAGATACGCAGTATTTT	CASSDQAGGPIDTQYF
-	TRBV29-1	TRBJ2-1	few	TGCAGCGCGGGGAACAATGAGCAGTTCTTC	CSAGNNEQFF